Listed here are 17 T cell receptor beta chains from one sample, sequenced in a study of blood T cell repertoires in COVID-19. Using immunoSEQ multiplex PCR, the repertoire was profiled, and TCRdb retains in-frame clones only, with some absent. Here the sample spans about 220,000 clones, more than 70% being singletons. The sample comprised peripheral blood. The source of these receptors is a human donor in a cohort sampled during active COVID-19.

The J gene is TRBJ2-5, the V gene TRBV27, with TRBD1 matching 10 bases. Unmatched junction bases numbered 6, after V lost 3 bases and J lost 5 bases. The CDR3 is 15 amino acids. Per the germline V gene, CDR1 is MNHEY and CDR2 is SMNVEV (reference sequence). The CDR3 region has the DNA TGTGCCAGCAGTTTGGGACAGGGGAGGGAGGAGACCCAGTACTTC. Translation: CASSLGQGREETQYF.

This clone showed up just a few times. The chain uses TRBV5-1 and TRBJ1-1; 8 positions match TRBD1. V lost 4 bases to trimming and J lost 7 bases; unmatched junction nucleotides: 15. From germline, CDR1 is SGHRS and CDR2 YFSETQ. The length of the CDR3 is 16 residues. The CDR3 sequence is CASSPDRVGQGGEAFF. CDR3 bases: TGCGCCAGCAGCCCTGACCGGGTAGGACAGGGCGGTGAAGCTTTCTTT.

With respect to this clone: The same CDR3 arises from other DNA sequences in this sample as well. V usage is TRBV3-1 (or the pseudogene TRBV3-2) and J usage is TRBJ1-5; D ambiguous. This CDR3 has 12 amino acids. Germline CDR1 LGHDT, CDR2 YNNKEL (reference sequence). Deletions cut 1 base from V and 6 bases from J, with 4 bases between. The CDR3 is CASSQGRQPQHF. For the CDR3, the DNA is TGTGCCAGCAGCCAAGGTCGTCAGCCCCAGCATTTT.

This clone has only a few counts. The chain recombines TRBV2 with TRBJ1-2; 7 bases line up with TRBD1. The V gene end was trimmed by 4 bases and the J gene end by 2 bases; junction bases not matched to a gene: 10. The germline gives CDR1 SNHLY, CDR2 FYNNEI. This CDR3 is 16 amino acids long. CDR3: CASSGLTRGKNYGYTF. The DNA of the CDR3 is TGTGCCAGCAGTGGGCTGACCAGGGGGAAGAACTATGGCTACACCTTC.

The chain joins TRBV6-6 to TRBJ2-7; D gene unclear. CDR3 length equals 14 residues. The V and J ends lost 6 bases and 2 bases respectively, with 14 bases between them. The germline gives CDR1 MNHNY, CDR2 SVGAGI (reference sequence). DNA of the CDR3: TGTGCCAGCAGCTCAGGCGCCCCCCCCTACGAGCAGTACTTC. Residues: CASSSGAPPYEQYF.

This chain connects TRBV29-1 to TRBJ2-1; 9 nucleotides match TRBD1. This CDR3 comprises 17 residues. Per the germline V gene, CDR1 is SQVTM and CDR2 is ANQGSEA. Trimming removed 1 base from V and 8 bases from J; junction bases left unmatched: 15. The CDR3 DNA follows: TGCAGCGTTGAAGCCACTCCTCGGGACAGGGTCCTCGATGAGCAGTTCTTC. This encodes CSVEATPRDRVLDEQFF.

The chain couples TRBV3-1 (or the pseudogene TRBV3-2) to TRBJ2-7, with no clear D. CDR1 is LGHDT and CDR2 is YNNKEL in the germline V gene (reference sequence). The CDR3 extends over 16 amino acids. V was pared by 0 bases and J by 3 bases, with 15 bases between. CDR3 amino acids: CASSQDVRSQIYEQYF. The CDR3 DNA sequence: TGTGCCAGCAGCCAAGATGTCCGTTCACAAATCTACGAGCAGTACTTC.

The chain carries TRBV28 and TRBJ1-1; no reliable D call. V lost 7 bases and J 6 bases, leaving 12 bases between the germline ends. Germline V gene data show CDR1 as MDHEN and CDR2 as SYDVKM. This CDR3 is 12 amino acids long. The chain's CDR3 is CASTSLGPEAFF. CDR3 bases: TGTGCCAGCACCAGTCTGGGCCCTGAAGCTTTCTTT.

The J gene is TRBJ1-5, the V gene TRBV28; D may be TRBD1 (5 bases). V was trimmed by 3 bases and J by 4 bases, leaving 22 bases between them. From germline, CDR1 is MDHEN and CDR2 SYDVKM. The CDR3 totals 18 residues. The CDR3 loop is CASSFLAGGEVWNQPQHF. CDR3 DNA sequence: TGTGCCAGCAGTTTTCTGGCGGGGGGAGAGGTTTGGAATCAGCCCCAGCATTTT.

CDR3 bases: TGCGCCAGCAGCCCCTCTTTGGGGGCCTGGGATACGCAGTATTTT. The encoded protein is CASSPSLGAWDTQYF. The V and J genes are TRBV4-3 and TRBJ2-3; perhaps TRBD1 as D (6 bases). Germline V gives CDR1 LGHNA, CDR2 YSLEER. V was cut by 4 bases and J by 6 bases, with 17 bases left in between. The CDR3 length is 15 residues.

The chain carries TRBV19 and TRBJ1-5; TRBD1 matches at 8 bases. This CDR3 comprises 15 residues. Germline trimming cut 7 bases from V and 7 bases from J; bases unmatched to any gene: 12. In germline, CDR1 is LNHDA, CDR2 SQIVND (reference sequence). The DNA of the CDR3 is TGTGCCAGTACCTCTCGGACAGGGTCCCACCAGCCCCAGCATTTT. It is translated as CASTSRTGSHQPQHF.

The V gene is TRBV9, the J gene TRBJ1-2; weak D call: TRBD1 (6 bases). CDR3 size: 18 residues. Germline loops: CDR1 SGDLS, CDR2 YYNGEE. Trimming stripped 2 bases from V and 6 bases from J, with 26 bases between. CDR3 sequence reads: CASSVSLTLTGAKDGYTF. CDR3 DNA: TGTGCCAGCAGCGTCTCCCTAACCCTGACAGGTGCGAAGGATGGCTACACCTTC.

A single count supports this clone. The genes are TRBV4-2 and TRBJ1-3, with D hard to call. CDR3 length: 16 amino acids. Trimming removed 0 bases at V and 4 bases at J, with 13 bases between. CDR1 and CDR2 (germline): LGHNA, YNFKEQ. CDR3 sequence reads: CASSQDWGGRGNTIYF. The CDR3, as DNA: TGTGCCAGCAGCCAAGATTGGGGAGGTCGGGGAAACACCATATATTTT.

The chain employs TRBV4-1 and TRBJ1-4; 10 bases line up with TRBD1. V lost 3 bases and J lost 8; bases outside the gene matches: 6. CDR3 length: 15 amino acids. CDR1 MGHRA and CDR2 YSYEKL come from the germline V gene. The CDR3 DNA sequence: TGCGCCAGCAGCCAGTCCGGGACAGGGGTCGAAAAACTGTTTTTT. This translates into CASSQSGTGVEKLFF.

The chain has TRBV7-9 and TRBJ1-2; 12 bases agree with TRBD1. V was pared by 5 bases and J by 0 bases, with 4 bases of the junction left unmatched. CDR1 is SEHNR and CDR2 is FQNEAQ in the germline V gene (reference sequence). This CDR3 has 16 residues. CDR3 nucleotides: TGTGCCAGCAGCACCCGGGACAGGGGGCCTAACTATGGCTACACCTTC. Translating it yields CASSTRDRGPNYGYTF. Filled out from reference TRBV7-9 and TRBJ1-2, the complete variable domain reads DTGVSQNPRHKITKRGQNVTFRCDPISEHNRLYWYRQTLGQGPEFLTYFQNEAQLEKSRLLSDRFSAERPKGSFSTLEIQRTEQGDSAMYLCASSTRDRGPNYGYTFGSGTRLTVV.

The chain joins TRBV7-9 to TRBJ2-3; TRBD2 agrees at 15 bases. CDR1 and CDR2 (germline): SEHNR, FQNEAQ (reference sequence). The CDR3 runs 16 residues. The V and J ends lost 11 bases and 6 bases, in that order; junction bases with no gene match: 12. Written as DNA, the CDR3 is TGTGCCGGAGGGACTAGCGGGGGGTCTCGCCTGGATACGCAGTATTTT. Its protein is CAGGTSGGSRLDTQYF. The full variable domain, its missing parts supplied by reference TRBV7-9 and TRBJ2-3, is DTGVSQNPRHKITKRGQNVTFRCDPISEHNRLYWYRQTLGQGPEFLTYFQNEAQLEKSRLLSDRFSAERPKGSFSTLEIQRTEQGDSAMYLCAGGTSGGSRLDTQYFGPGTRLTVL.

This chain uses TRBV9 with TRBJ1-2; the match to TRBD1 covers 7 bases. This CDR3 spans 17 amino acids. CDR1 and CDR2 from the germline V gene are SGDLS and YYNGEE. Trimming took 3 bases from V and 4 from J; bases not matched to a gene: 15. CDR3 nucleotide sequence: TGTGCCAGCAGCGGCCGGGACAGAATTGAGATTGGCTATGGCTACACCTTC. This encodes CASSGRDRIEIGYGYTF.